The rows below give T cell receptor beta chains drawn from one sample of a study of regulatory dendritic cells for organ transplantation. Here immunoSEQ multiplex PCR was the method, and the copy in TCRdb shows in-frame clones only, minus some. Here the sample spans 15,000 to 20,000 clones, 70% to 80% being singletons. No antigen has been identified for these receptors. Sequences were obtained from memory CD4+ T cells from blood cultured with regulatory dendritic cells. The receptors were gathered from a human donor in good health. Each CDR3 is given with its conserved first and last residue. The order of the fields is V gene, CDR3 protein.

>TRBV4-2
CASSQGLGYEQYF
>TRBV7-2
CASSPRTSGRRNTGELFF
>TRBV6-1
CARRGQAEPPRQHF
>TRBV19
CASSTGPNYGYTF
>TRBV27
CASSLQGIANEKLFF
>TRBV30
CAWSVRMFNEQFF
>TRBV28
CASSPTGRVGNEQFF
>TRBV18
CASSQGTDYGYTF
>TRBV7-3
CASSLMGVADTQYF
>TRBV28
CASSLGHRSTEAFF